This T cell receptor beta chain stems from a study of T cells in Graves' hyperthyroidism and ophthalmopathy. Isolation of PBMCs was performed on 8.5 to 10 ml fresh peripheral blood. Regions amplified from RNA transcripts were the TCR beta CDR3 regions. HTBI primers were used for first-round RT-PCR of the TCR CDR3. Using its own MiXCR run on the multiplex PCR reads, TCRdb lists one record per CDR3 protein. Here the sample spans under 350,000 distinct CDR3 sequences, approximately 22% being singletons. Germline assignment: CDR1 KGHSH and CDR2 LQKENI. The CDR3 length is 15 residues. V shed 3 bases and J 6 bases; nucleotides not matched to a gene: 8.

Sequenced input: blood. The source is a woman between 50 and 59 years old with Graves' hyperthyroidism. This chain uses TRBV18 with TRBJ1-2, with 9 bases fitting TRBD1. The CDR3 DNA sequence: TGTGCCAGCTCACCCTCCCGACAGGGGGGAAATGGCTACACCTTC. This gives the protein CASSPSRQGGNGYTF.